One sample yielded the 17 T cell receptor beta chains listed below, sequenced in a study of shared clonotypes between healthy human individuals. Assay: immunoSEQ multiplex PCR; the TCRdb copy retains only in-frame clones and omits some. The data contain some 2,100,000 clones, approximately 94% of them singletons. The sample consisted of naive CD4+ T cells sorted from blood. The subset is: CD45RA+ positively selected. Receptors originate from a man aged 18 to 29 in good health.

V is TRBV27 and J is TRBJ1-2, with a tentative D call TRBD1 (6 bases). This CDR3 region has 15 residues. Trimming took 5 bases from V and 5 from J, leaving 18 bases between them. Germline CDR1 MNHEY, CDR2 SMNVEV (reference sequence). The CDR3 nucleotides are TGTGCCAGCAGTACCGTCGGACAGACAAGTTATGGCTACACCTTC. Translated, it gives CASSTVGQTSYGYTF.

This clone was seen just once. This CDR3 is also generated by other DNA sequences in the sample. The rearrangement links TRBV18 to TRBJ1-4, with TRBD1 identical over 10 bases. Trimming at V came to 0 bases and at J to 8 bases, leaving 0 bases not matched to a gene. The CDR3 totals 14 residues. Germline loops: CDR1 KGHSH, CDR2 LQKENI. The CDR3 is CASSPPGQGEKLFF. The CDR3 DNA sequence: TGTGCCAGCTCACCACCGGGACAGGGGGAAAAACTGTTTTTT.

This rearrangement joins TRBV12-5 to TRBJ2-5; 7 bases align to TRBD1. The CDR3 runs 17 residues. CDR1 is LGHNT, CDR2 FRNRAP, per germline. The V gene end was trimmed by 5 bases and the J gene end by 1 base; junction bases not matched to a gene: 13. The CDR3 spells CASGAAAKTGFQETQYF. In DNA, the CDR3 is TGTGCTAGTGGTGCAGCAGCAAAGACAGGGTTCCAAGAGACCCAGTACTTC. The full variable domain, rest sourced from reference TRBV12-5 and TRBJ2-5, is DARVTQTPRHKVTEMGQEVTMRCQPILGHNTVFWYRQTMMQGLELLAYFRNRAPLDDSGMPKDRFSAEMPDATLATLKIQPSEPRDSAVYFCASGAAAKTGFQETQYFGPGTRLLVL.

The rearrangement links TRBV5-1 to TRBJ2-7; 10 bases line up with TRBD2. CDR3 length: 16 residues. The germline gives CDR1 SGHRS, CDR2 YFSETQ. The V gene end was trimmed by 1 base and the J gene end by 2 bases; junction bases not matched to a gene: 6. The CDR3 bases are TGCGCCAGCAGCTTGTTTAGCCTAGCGGGGGCCTACGAGCAGTACTTC. Translated: CASSLFSLAGAYEQYF. The whole variable domain, filled in from reference TRBV5-1 and TRBJ2-7, reads KAGVTQTPRYLIKTRGQQVTLSCSPISGHRSVSWYQQTPGQGLQFLFEYFSETQRNKGNFPGRFSGRQFSNSRSEMNVSTLELGDSALYLCASSLFSLAGAYEQYFGPGTRLTVT.

The chain is built from TRBV27 and TRBJ2-5; 9 bases line up with TRBD2. CDR1 is MNHEY and CDR2 is SMNVEV in the germline V gene (reference sequence). Germline trimming cut 2 bases from V and 4 bases from J; bases unmatched to any gene: 8. This CDR3 comprises 16 residues. The DNA of the CDR3 is TGTGCCAGCAGTTTAATGGGCGGGGGGGCCTCAGAGACCCAGTACTTC. Protein sequence: CASSLMGGGASETQYF.

The rearrangement links TRBV6-1 to TRBJ1-1; 7 positions agree with TRBD1. CDR1 is MNHNS, CDR2 SASEGT, per germline. The CDR3 runs to 15 residues. Germline trimming cut 7 bases from V and 0 bases from J; bases unmatched to any gene: 8. CDR3 region: CASTDRQGLNTEAFF. The CDR3 bases are TGTGCCAGCACAGACCGACAGGGATTGAACACTGAAGCTTTCTTT.

The chain links TRBV7-9 to TRBJ1-6; the D gene is possibly TRBD1 (5 bases). The CDR3 has 15 residues. V was clipped by 1 base and J by 8 bases, with 12 bases between them. Per germline, CDR1 SEHNR and CDR2 FQNEAQ (reference sequence). The CDR3, as DNA: TGTGCCAGCAGCTTAGATACGGGGGGAGATTCACCCCTCCACTTT. Translation gives CASSLDTGGDSPLHF.

This chain uses TRBV29-1 with TRBJ1-1; 12 nucleotides agree with TRBD1. With 4 bases clipped from V and 4 bases from J, the junction kept 7 bases outside the gene matches. The CDR3 length is 15 residues. CDR1 SQVTM and CDR2 ANQGSEA come from the germline V gene. CDR3 DNA sequence: TGCAGCGTTGTAGCCCTGGGACAGGGGGCCACTGAAGCTTTCTTT. Translated, it gives CSVVALGQGATEAFF.

This sequence joins TRBV30 and TRBJ1-6, with a weak D call TRBD1 (5 bases). The ends were cut back, 4 bases at V and 7 bases at J, with 8 bases in the middle. The CDR3 is 12 amino acids. Germline V CDR1 and CDR2: GTSNPN, SVGIG (reference sequence). The chain's CDR3 is CAWTRVNSPLHF. The CDR3 DNA reads TGTGCCTGGACCAGGGTAAATTCACCCCTCCACTTT.

The rearrangement uses TRBV5-4 and TRBJ1-2, with D possibly TRBD1 on 6 matching bases. Trimming removed 5 bases from V and 7 bases from J, with 15 bases in between. Germline V lookup: CDR1 SGHNT, CDR2 YYREEE (reference sequence). CDR3 length equals 13 residues. CDR3 residues: CASRGGAEGGYTF. CDR3 sequence (DNA): TGTGCCAGCAGGGGGGGGGCCGAGGGTGGCTACACCTTC.

The rearrangement joins TRBV27 to TRBJ2-2, with TRBD2 matching over 10 bases. V lost 2 bases and J lost 6; bases outside the gene matches: 3. The CDR3 runs 15 residues. Germline CDR1 and CDR2: MNHEY and SMNVEV (reference sequence). CDR3 coding DNA: TGTGCCAGCAGTTTAGGGACTAGCGTGTCCGGGGAGCTGTTTTTT. Protein product: CASSLGTSVSGELFF.

The rearrangement links TRBV4-3 to TRBJ1-1; D gene uncertain. The CDR3 totals 14 residues. From germline, CDR1 is LGHNA and CDR2 YSLEER. Between the trimmed V and J ends, which lost 0 bases and 4 bases, there was a span of 9 bases. CDR3 amino acids: CASSQEWIFTEAFF. DNA of the CDR3: TGCGCCAGCAGCCAAGAGTGGATTTTCACTGAAGCTTTCTTT.

This clone was seen once. V is TRBV29-1 and J is TRBJ2-7; 9 nucleotides match TRBD2. CDR3 size: 16 residues. J gave up 3 bases and V 0 bases, and 9 bases lay outside the gene matches. The V gene's germline CDR1 is SQVTM and CDR2 ANQGSEA. The CDR3 DNA reads as TGCAGCGTTGAAGATTGGGGCGGGAGGGCCGGCTACGAGCAGTACTTC. This codes for CSVEDWGGRAGYEQYF.

The chain joins TRBV6-5 to TRBJ1-5; 11 bases agree with TRBD1. J was trimmed by 7 bases and V by 2 bases; bases with no gene match: 1. The CDR3 totals 14 residues. CDR1 and CDR2 (germline): MNHEY, SVGAGI. CDR3 in DNA: TGTGCCAGCAGTTACCGGGACAGGGGGCAGCCCCAGCATTTT. Its protein product is CASSYRDRGQPQHF.

The CDR3 bases are TGCGCCAGCAGCTTGAGGGGGCAAGAGCAGTACTTC. Amino acid sequence: CASSLRGQEQYF. V is TRBV5-1 and J is TRBJ2-7, with 7 bases aligning to TRBD1. CDR1 is SGHRS, CDR2 YFSETQ, per germline. This CDR3 has 12 residues. V lost 1 base, J lost 7 bases, and 2 bases stayed unmatched.

The J gene is TRBJ1-2, the V gene TRBV19; 7 nucleotides line up with TRBD1. Germline V lookup: CDR1 LNHDA, CDR2 SQIVND (reference sequence). There are 14 residues in the CDR3. The DNA for the CDR3 is TGTGCTACGAGCCCCATAGGACAGGACTATGGCTACACCTTC. Encoded protein: CATSPIGQDYGYTF.

The chain carries TRBV5-1 and TRBJ1-2; D remains unclear. This CDR3 is built from 16 residues. In germline, CDR1 is SGHRS, CDR2 YFSETQ. Trimming cost V 0 bases and J 0 bases, with 12 bases left between them. CDR3 loop: CASSLVQAHTNYGYTF. Written as DNA, the CDR3 is TGCGCCAGCAGCTTGGTCCAGGCCCATACTAACTATGGCTACACCTTC. Drawing the rest from reference TRBV5-1 and TRBJ1-2, the complete variable domain is KAGVTQTPRYLIKTRGQQVTLSCSPISGHRSVSWYQQTPGQGLQFLFEYFSETQRNKGNFPGRFSGRQFSNSRSEMNVSTLELGDSALYLCASSLVQAHTNYGYTFGSGTRLTVV.